The T cell receptor (beta chain) under discussion was sequenced for a study of tumor-infiltrating lymphocytes in localized non-small cell lung cancer. This CDR3 has 14 residues. The V gene's germline CDR1 is SQVTM and CDR2 ANQGSEA. V was clipped by 4 bases and J by 0 bases, with 12 bases between them. This table comes from immunoSEQ multiplex PCR, and its TCRdb copy is limited to in-frame clones, with some not included. The sample holds about 23,000 clones, around 78% seen once. Source material: lung tumor tissue. The sequence came from a human donor with non-small cell lung cancer. The chain has TRBV29-1 and TRBJ1-1; D is perhaps TRBD1 (5 bases). CDR3 in DNA: TGCAGCGTTGCAAAGGGACTGATGAACACTGAAGCTTTCTTT. Translation: CSVAKGLMNTEAFF.